The clone carrying this TCR beta chain was picked up one time. Per the authors' pipeline: Amplified reference gene primers provided the basis for estimating nucleated cell counts. Sequencing was performed with immunoSEQ multiplex PCR; in TCRdb, only in-frame clones are kept and a portion is missing. That table gives V, J and clone size, and the DNA gave D and trimming. The table has 160,000 or so clones, 80% to 90% seen once. The data stem from a study of blood T cell repertoires in COVID-19. Study context: Spain, Italy and the United States supplied samples that represented acute and convalescent COVID-19.

The TCR comes from a woman aged 35 to 49 with acute or convalescent COVID-19. Sequencing used peripheral blood.

CDR3 in DNA: TGTGCCAGCAGCTTAGTCCTACTAGCAGGGAGGTCCACAGATACGCAGTATTTT. It encodes CASSLVLLAGRSTDTQYF. The gene calls are TRBV7-2 and TRBJ2-3, with D possibly matching TRBD2 (6 bases). Germline V gene lookup returns CDR1 SGHTA and CDR2 FQGNSA. The CDR3 extends over 18 amino acids. V was shortened by 1 base and J by 2 bases, with 19 bases between the two germline ends.